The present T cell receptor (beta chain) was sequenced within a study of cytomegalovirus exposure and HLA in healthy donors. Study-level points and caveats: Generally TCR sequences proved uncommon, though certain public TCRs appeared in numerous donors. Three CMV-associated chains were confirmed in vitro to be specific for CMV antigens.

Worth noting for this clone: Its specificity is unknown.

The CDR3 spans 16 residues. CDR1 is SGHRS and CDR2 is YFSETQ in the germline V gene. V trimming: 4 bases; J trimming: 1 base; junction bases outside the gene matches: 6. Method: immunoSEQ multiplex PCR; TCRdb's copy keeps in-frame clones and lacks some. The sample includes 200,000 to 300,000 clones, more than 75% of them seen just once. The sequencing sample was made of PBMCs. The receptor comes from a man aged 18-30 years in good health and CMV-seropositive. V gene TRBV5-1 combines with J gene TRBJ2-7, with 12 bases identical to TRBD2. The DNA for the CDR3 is TGCGCCAGCAGCCCCCTAGCGGGAGGGACTTCCTACGAGCAGTACTTC. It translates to CASSPLAGGTSYEQYF.